This is a list of T cell receptor beta chains from one sample in a study of neoadjuvant anti-PD-1 for oral cavity cancer. Assay: immunoSEQ multiplex PCR; the TCRdb copy retains only in-frame clones and omits some. In the table there are 9,300 or so clones, approximately 72% of which are singletons. The specimen was PBMCs, collected after nivolumab (anti-PD-1) treatment. These receptors were taken from a person aged 40-85 years with oral cavity squamous cell carcinoma. Each CDR3 is given with its conserved first and last residue. The order of the fields is CDR3 length, clone size, D gene, V gene, J gene, CDR3 DNA, CDR3 protein. D genes are given only for firm matches. Size values are once, few and many counts, or a class for expanded clones, and some rows have none.

14,.,TRBD1,TRBV7-9,TRBJ1-4,TGTGCCAGCAGCTTAACAGGGGTTAGTGAAAAACTGTTTTTT,CASSLTGVSEKLFF
14,.,TRBD1,TRBV7-9,TRBJ1-1,TGTGCCAGCAGCTTAAACAGGGGGTCGACTGAAGCTTTCTTT,CASSLNRGSTEAFF
15,.,.,TRBV6-5,TRBJ1-5,TGTGCCAGCCGGCGGTCGCTGGATGGCAATCAGCCCCAGCATTTT,CASRRSLDGNQPQHF
14,once,.,TRBV5-1,TRBJ1-1,TGCGCCAGCAGCTTTGACAGGTCGAACACTGAAGCTTTCTTT,CASSFDRSNTEAFF
16,.,TRBD2,TRBV30,TRBJ2-1,TGTGCCTGGATTGAAGCGGGAGGGGATCGGTACAATGAGCAGTTCTTC,CAWIEAGGDRYNEQFF
17,few,TRBD2,TRBV7-9,TRBJ2-1,TGTGCCAGCAGCTTAAGGGCTAGCGGGAGGGCCATAGATGAGCAGTTCTTC,CASSLRASGRAIDEQFF
16,.,.,TRBV2,TRBJ1-4,TGTGCCAGCAGTGAAGGCTGGTTGCCGGGGAATGAAAAACTGTTTTTT,CASSEGWLPGNEKLFF
15,.,.,TRBV10-2,TRBJ2-7,TGCGCCAGCAGTGATGTAGCTAAATTAGGTTACGAGCAGTACTTC,CASSDVAKLGYEQYF
14,.,TRBD2,TRBV5-8,TRBJ2-1,TGTGCCAGCAGCGGGCCCGGACTAGCGGGGGAGCAGTTCTTC,CASSGPGLAGEQFF
13,.,TRBD1,TRBV30,TRBJ1-3,TGTGCCGGGGACAGGGGGGCCGGAAACACCATATATTTT,CAGDRGAGNTIYF
14,few,.,TRBV7-9,TRBJ2-2,TGTGCCAGCAGATCTTGGCCTAGCCCCGGGGAGCTGTTTTTT,CASRSWPSPGELFF
16,.,.,TRBV10-2,TRBJ1-5,TGCGCCAGCAGTGATCTCGCCGGGGGAGACAATCAGCCCCAGCATTTT,CASSDLAGGDNQPQHF
15,.,.,TRBV25-1,TRBJ1-1,TGTGCCAGTCGCTCTAAGGGCAGTAAGAACACTGAAGCTTTCTTT,CASRSKGSKNTEAFF
14,.,TRBD2,TRBV28,TRBJ2-1,TGTGCCAGCAGTGCCGTAGTCTGGGGGGGTGAGCAGTTCTTC,CASSAVVWGGEQFF
17,.,TRBD1,TRBV27,TRBJ2-1,TGTGCCAGCAGTTCGAGGACAGGGATTGGATCCTACAATGAGCAGTTCTTC,CASSSRTGIGSYNEQFF
15,few,.,TRBV18,TRBJ1-6,TGTGCCAGCTCACAGGAACGGACCTATAATTCACCCCTCCACTTT,CASSQERTYNSPLHF
13,few,.,TRBV18,TRBJ2-4,TGTGCCAGCTCACCTACAGCCAAAAACATTCAGTACTTC,CASSPTAKNIQYF
16,.,TRBD2,TRBV28,TRBJ2-3,TGTGCCAGCAGTTTTTCCGGGAGGGATATCACAGATACGCAGTATTTT,CASSFSGRDITDTQYF
17,.,TRBD2,TRBV5-1,TRBJ2-1,TGCGCCAGCAGCTTGGTTGCTAGCGGGGGCTCCTACAATGAGCAGTTCTTC,CASSLVASGGSYNEQFF
13,.,.,TRBV29-1,TRBJ2-5,TGCAGCGTGGCACAGGGTTCTAAAGAGACCCAGTACTTC,CSVAQGSKETQYF
16,.,TRBD2,TRBV7-8,TRBJ2-5,TGTGCCAGCAGCTTAGTACTAGCGGGGGGCCAAGAGACCCAGTACTTC,CASSLVLAGGQETQYF
15,.,TRBD2,TRBV9,TRBJ2-1,TGTGCCAGCAGCCCGACTAGCGGGAGGAGGGATGAGCAGTTCTTC,CASSPTSGRRDEQFF
14,.,.,TRBV6-4,TRBJ1-5,TGTGCCAGCAGTGGGCAAGGGGGAGGTCAGCCCCAGCATTTT,CASSGQGGGQPQHF
13,.,.,TRBV19,TRBJ1-2,TGTGCCAGTAGTATCTGGAAGTCCCATGGCTACACCTTC,CASSIWKSHGYTF
14,few,.,TRBV2,TRBJ1-2,TGTGCCAGCAGTGAAGCCGGGGCAGGGGATGGCTACACCTTC,CASSEAGAGDGYTF
13,few,.,TRBV11-2,TRBJ2-7,TGTGCCAGCCAGGTTCTGAGCTCCTACGAGCAGTACTTC,CASQVLSSYEQYF
17,.,TRBD1,TRBV28,TRBJ2-7,TGTGCCAGCAGTTCACGGGACAGATATTCTTTTCGCTACGAGCAGTACTTC,CASSSRDRYSFRYEQYF
13,.,.,TRBV2,TRBJ2-7,TGTGCCAGCAAGTACACAGGCCCCTACGAGCAGTACTTC,CASKYTGPYEQYF
14,.,.,TRBV6-4,TRBJ1-5,TGTGCCAGCAGTGACTCAGGAACGACTCAGCCCCAGCATTTT,CASSDSGTTQPQHF
14,few,.,TRBV7-2,TRBJ2-7,TGTGCCAGCACCTTAGGGAACCTGGGCTACGAGCAGTACTTC,CASTLGNLGYEQYF
14,.,TRBD1,TRBV6-1,TRBJ1-2,TGTGCCAGCAGGGGACAGTTTGTAAGCTATGGCTACACCTTC,CASRGQFVSYGYTF
13,.,TRBD1,TRBV7-2,TRBJ1-2,TGTGCCAGCAGCGTAACAGGGGGCGTCGGCTACACCTTC,CASSVTGGVGYTF
18,.,TRBD1,TRBV5-1,TRBJ2-6,TGCGCCAGCAGCGGGGGGACAGGGCCTATCTCTGGGGCCAACGTCCTGACTTTC,CASSGGTGPISGANVLTF
17,few,TRBD1,TRBV27,TRBJ1-6,TGTGCCAGCAGTTTATATGGACAGGGGCACTATAATTCACCCCTCCACTTT,CASSLYGQGHYNSPLHF